This T cell receptor beta chain was documented in a study of CD4 T cells in relation to SARS-CoV-2 and coronaviruses. About this clone: Antigen specificity is unknown.

Assay used: immunoSEQ multiplex PCR; TCRdb lists only in-frame clones, some missing. The sample carries some 22,000 clones, roughly 70% recorded once. Before the COVID-19 pandemic, during about 2011-2019, CD4+ T cells were taken from unexposed donors. After 10 to 11 days of culture, CD4+ T cells were isolated. This clonotype was obtained from a human donor in good health. The sequencing input was CD4+ T cells from PBMCs, cultured in vitro.

The CDR3 loop is CASSSGTSGRGTGELFF. For the CDR3, the DNA is TGTGCCAGCAGCTCCGGGACTAGCGGGAGGGGCACCGGGGAGCTGTTTTTT. The chain carries TRBV7-3 and TRBJ2-2; 16 nucleotides match TRBD2. The CDR3 length is 17 residues. Germline V gene data show CDR1 as SGHTA and CDR2 as FQGTGA. With V trimmed by 4 bases and J by 4 bases, 3 bases remained unmatched.